The clone carrying this T cell receptor (beta chain) has more than one count but fewer than ten. Its antigen is still unknown. The entry originates in a study of T cell responses to AZD1222 COVID-19 vaccine. General study findings and limits: Donors, mostly white British, included more females; clonal diversity was possibly underestimated. Scientists sampled the repertoires only once the peak T cell response had passed.

Data came from immunoSEQ multiplex PCR; TCRdb stores just in-frame clones and leaves some out. There are some 190,000 clones in the sample; about 92% occur only once, and approximately 1.4% lies in the top ten. The starting material was peripheral blood, obtained on day 0 of AZD1222 vaccination. The receptor comes from an adult in good health.

CDR3 DNA sequence: TGTGCCAGCAGCCGCGCCGCCACCACGGGAGGCTATGGCTACACCTTC. Residues: CASSRAATTGGYGYTF. V and J are TRBV4-2 and TRBJ1-2, with unresolved D. CDR1 is LGHNA and CDR2 is YNFKEQ in the germline V gene. The V and J ends lost 4 bases and 4 bases respectively, with 19 bases between them. CDR3 length: 16 residues.